A selection of T cell receptor beta chains follows, all from one sample in a study of blood T cell repertoires in COVID-19. Generated by immunoSEQ multiplex PCR, the TCRdb table keeps only in-frame clones and is missing some. The sample yields roughly 63,000 clones, 80% to 90% seen once. Sequencing input: peripheral blood. The source of these receptors is a man aged 45-60 years with acute or convalescent COVID-19. CDR3s include the opening cysteine and the closing phenylalanine or tryptophan. A D gene is named only where the DNA matches it firmly. Clone size appears in some rows only: once, few, many, or a class for an expanded clone.

CDR3,DNA,V,D,J,size
CASSRKQNTEAFF,TGTGCCAGCAGCCGCAAACAGAACACTGAAGCTTTCTTT,TRBV3-1/TRBV3-2,-,TRBJ1-1,-
CASSFEGGSQYF,TGTGCCAGCAGCTTCGAAGGGGGAAGCCAGTACTTC,TRBV7-9,-,TRBJ2-5,-
CASGGLAGVSTGELFF,TGCGCCAGCGGGGGACTAGCGGGAGTTTCCACCGGGGAGCTGTTTTTT,TRBV4-1,TRBD2,TRBJ2-2,-
CASSREGRYF,TGTGCCAGCAGCCGGGAGGGACGGTATTTT,TRBV28,TRBD2,TRBJ2-3,once
CATSPSGVETQYF,TGTGCCACCTCTCCTTCGGGAGTAGAGACCCAGTACTTC,TRBV24-1,-,TRBJ2-5,-
CASSEVRREPQHF,TGTGCCAGCAGTGAGGTACGCCGGGAGCCCCAGCATTTT,TRBV6-1,-,TRBJ1-5,-
CATSPRTQGYEETQYF,TGTGCCACCAGCCCGAGGACACAGGGGTATGAGGAGACCCAGTACTTC,TRBV15,TRBD1,TRBJ2-5,-
CASSQGADQPQHF,TGTGCCAGCTCGCAGGGGGCAGATCAGCCCCAGCATTTT,TRBV18,TRBD1,TRBJ1-5,once
CASSYSETGLTGANVLTF,TGTGCCAGCAGTTATTCCGAGACAGGTCTAACTGGGGCCAACGTCCTGACTTTC,TRBV6-2/TRBV6-3,-,TRBJ2-6,-
CASSLRVKDGYTF,TGTGCCAGCAGTTTACGGGTGAAGGATGGCTACACCTTC,TRBV12-3/TRBV12-4,-,TRBJ1-2,once
CASSLQGVNTEAFF,TGTGCCAGCAGCTTACAGGGGGTGAACACTGAAGCTTTCTTT,TRBV5-4,TRBD1,TRBJ1-1,-
CASSSSGTGVNEQFF,TGTGCCAGCAGCTCTTCCGGGACAGGGGTCAATGAGCAGTTCTTC,TRBV11-3,TRBD1,TRBJ2-1,-
CASSQGGRWSLETQYF,TGTGCCAGCAGCCAAGGGGGCAGATGGTCTTTGGAGACCCAGTACTTC,TRBV14,-,TRBJ2-5,-
CASSQDRAGAAFF,TGCGCCAGCAGCCAAGATCGGGCAGGGGCGGCTTTCTTT,TRBV4-3,-,TRBJ1-1,few
CASTRRGAYYGYTF,TGTGCCAGCACCCGTAGGGGCGCATACTATGGCTACACCTTC,TRBV3-1/TRBV3-2,-,TRBJ1-2,-
CASIPYTGELFF,TGTGCCAGCATCCCCTACACCGGGGAGCTGTTTTTT,TRBV7-2,-,TRBJ2-2,-
CASSLPGGYEQYF,TGTGCCAGCTCACTCCCGGGAGGGTACGAGCAGTACTTC,TRBV18,TRBD2,TRBJ2-7,-
CASSLVRDRENIQYF,TGTGCCAGCAGCTTAGTCCGGGACAGAGAAAACATTCAGTACTTC,TRBV7-2,TRBD1,TRBJ2-4,-
CASSFHRTNTEAFF,TGTGCCAGCAGCTTCCACCGGACTAACACTGAAGCTTTCTTT,TRBV5-5,-,TRBJ1-1,-
CASRTSGSGETQYF,TGCGCCAGTCGGACTAGCGGGAGCGGGGAGACCCAGTACTTC,TRBV10-2,TRBD2,TRBJ2-5,-
CASSPQVAGGTEAFF,TGTGCCAGCAGCCCCCAGGTGGCAGGGGGCACTGAAGCTTTCTTT,TRBV7-3,TRBD1,TRBJ1-1,-
CASSLRRTKRNHTDTQYF,TGCGCCAGCAGCCTACGACGAACCAAGCGGAATCACACAGATACGCAGTATTTT,TRBV10-1,-,TRBJ2-3,few
CASSLAGGPFVDTQYF,TGTGCCAGCAGCTTAGCGGGAGGGCCATTTGTAGATACGCAGTATTTT,TRBV11-2,TRBD2,TRBJ2-3,-
CSVTPTGGLEKLFF,TGCAGCGTTACTCCGACAGGGGGCTTAGAAAAACTGTTTTTT,TRBV29-1,TRBD1,TRBJ1-4,-
CASSQGEGGTGELFF,TGTGCCAGCAGCCAAGGGGAGGGCGGCACCGGGGAGCTGTTTTTT,TRBV3-1/TRBV3-2,TRBD2,TRBJ2-2,-
CASSYSQGRDQPQHF,TGTGCCAGCAGTTACTCCCAGGGGAGGGATCAGCCCCAGCATTTT,TRBV6-5,-,TRBJ1-5,-
CASSLLGLQDEQFF,TGTGCCAGCAGCTTACTGGGACTACAGGATGAGCAGTTCTTC,TRBV7-9,TRBD2,TRBJ2-1,-
CASSQVRGVGNTIYF,TGTGCCAGCAGCCAAGTCCGGGGGGTTGGAAACACCATATATTTT,TRBV14,-,TRBJ1-3,-
CASSEQVREAFF,TGTGCCAGCAGTGAACAGGTGCGGGAAGCTTTCTTT,TRBV12-3/TRBV12-4,-,TRBJ1-1,-